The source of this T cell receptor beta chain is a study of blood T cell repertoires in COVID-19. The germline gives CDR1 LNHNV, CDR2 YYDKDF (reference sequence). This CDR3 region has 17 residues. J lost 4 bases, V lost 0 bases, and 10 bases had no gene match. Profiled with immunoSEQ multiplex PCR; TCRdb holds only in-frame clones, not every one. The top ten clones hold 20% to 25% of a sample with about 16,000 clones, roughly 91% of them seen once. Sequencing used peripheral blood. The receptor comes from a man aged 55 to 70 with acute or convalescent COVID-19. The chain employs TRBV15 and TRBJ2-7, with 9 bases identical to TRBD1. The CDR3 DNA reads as TGTGCCACCAGCAGAGATCCCCGGACAGGGGCCTTTTACGAGCAGTACTTC. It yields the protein CATSRDPRTGAFYEQYF.